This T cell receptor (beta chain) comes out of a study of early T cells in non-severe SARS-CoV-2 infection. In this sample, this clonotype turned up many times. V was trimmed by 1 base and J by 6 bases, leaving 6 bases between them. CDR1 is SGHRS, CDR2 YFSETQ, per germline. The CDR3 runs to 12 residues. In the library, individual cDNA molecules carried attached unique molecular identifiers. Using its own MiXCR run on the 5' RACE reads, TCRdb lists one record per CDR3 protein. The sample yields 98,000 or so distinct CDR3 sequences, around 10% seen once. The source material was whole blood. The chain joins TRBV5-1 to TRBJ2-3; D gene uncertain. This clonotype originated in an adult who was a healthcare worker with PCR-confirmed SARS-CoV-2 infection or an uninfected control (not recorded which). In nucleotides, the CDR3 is TGCGCCAGCAGCTTGTTACAGGATACGCAGTATTTT. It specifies CASSLLQDTQYF.